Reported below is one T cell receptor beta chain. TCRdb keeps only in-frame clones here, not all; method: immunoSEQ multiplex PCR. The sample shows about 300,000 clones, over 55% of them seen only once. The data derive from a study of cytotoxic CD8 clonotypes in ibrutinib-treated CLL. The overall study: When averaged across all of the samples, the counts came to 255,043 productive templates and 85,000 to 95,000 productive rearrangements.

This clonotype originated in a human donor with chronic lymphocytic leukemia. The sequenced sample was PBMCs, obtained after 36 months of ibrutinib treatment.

CDR3 sequence (DNA): TGTGCCAGCAGTTTACCCCCGTGGGCGCGCTCCTACGAGCAGTACTTC. Its protein product is CASSLPPWARSYEQYF. The chain has TRBV28 and TRBJ2-7; no definite D call. Trimming pared 2 bases from V and 0 bases from J, leaving 14 bases between. Germline V lookup: CDR1 MDHEN, CDR2 SYDVKM. The CDR3 sequence is 16 residues long.